The 23 T cell receptor beta chains below all came from one sample that was sequenced in a study of cytomegalovirus exposure and HLA in healthy donors. 13 Jbeta primers and 60 Vbeta primers were used for the PCR. Sequencing used immunoSEQ multiplex PCR; TCRdb keeps in-frame clones, though not all of them. Its table lists around 190,000 clones. The sequencing sample was made of PBMCs. The receptors come from a woman aged 25 to 45 in good health and CMV-seropositive.

Comments on this clone: Compared with germline, one end of the junction differs, possibly owing to a read error. Within the sample, other DNA sequences also encode this same CDR3. This chain links TRBV13 with TRBJ2-7; 10 nucleotides line up with TRBD2. The V gene's germline CDR1 is PRHDT and CDR2 FYEKMQ (reference sequence). The CDR3 has 15 residues. The CDR3: CASSLRTSGAYEQYF. DNA of the CDR3: TGTGCCAGCAGCCTTAGGACTAGCGGAGCCTACGAACAGTACTTC.

V gene TRBV9 combines with J gene TRBJ2-1; 7 nucleotides match TRBD1. Germline V gene sequence: CDR1 SGDLS, CDR2 YYNGEE. Germline trimming cut 0 bases from V and 8 bases from J; bases unmatched to any gene: 8. CDR3 size: 15 residues. The CDR3 spells CASSVGRGFRDEQFF. The CDR3 DNA reads as TGTGCCAGCAGCGTAGGCAGGGGGTTTCGGGATGAGCAGTTCTTC.

The V and J genes are TRBV14 and TRBJ1-2; 8 nucleotides agree with TRBD1. Germline CDR1 and CDR2: SGHDN and FVKESK. The V and J ends lost 2 bases and 8 bases, in that order; junction bases with no gene match: 7. The CDR3 is 14 amino acids. The CDR3 is CASSQSTGAAGYTF. CDR3 DNA: TGTGCCAGCAGCCAATCGACAGGGGCGGCCGGCTACACCTTC.

The V gene is TRBV4-3, the J gene TRBJ2-5; 10 nucleotides align to TRBD2. The DNA end is more similar to TRBJ2-7, so the J call may be wrong. Germline assignment: CDR1 LGHNA and CDR2 YSLEER. CDR3 length: 17 amino acids. The CDR3 reads CASSRSWTSGDPYEQYF. The CDR3 DNA follows: TGCGCCAGCAGCCGCTCGTGGACTAGCGGTGACCCCTACGAGCAGTACTTC.

This sequence joins TRBV10-3 and TRBJ2-6, with D perhaps matching TRBD2 (5 bases). The CDR3 has 14 residues. Germline CDR1 reads ENHRY; CDR2 reads SYGVKD. V lost 11 bases and J 4 bases, leaving 15 bases between the germline ends. CDR3 DNA sequence: TGTGCCTCGACTCGGGGAACCGGGGCCAACGTCCTGACTTTC. Amino acids: CASTRGTGANVLTF.

The J gene is TRBJ1-2, the V gene TRBV19; D not resolved. Deletions cut 1 base from V and 8 bases from J, with 14 bases between. The CDR3 runs 14 residues. Germline loops: CDR1 LNHDA, CDR2 SQIVND (reference sequence). Here the CDR3 reads CASSIGAVSRGYTF. The CDR3 bases are TGTGCCAGTAGTATAGGAGCGGTTTCTAGAGGCTACACCTTC.

The chain uses TRBV19 and TRBJ1-5, with D uncertain. Germline CDR1 LNHDA, CDR2 SQIVND (reference sequence). This CDR3 has 16 residues. V shed 10 bases and J shed 1 base, with 20 bases lying between them. CDR3 in DNA: TGTGCCACAGGCCCTAGGTTGAGGGAGAGCAATCAGCCCCAGCATTTT. It is translated as CATGPRLRESNQPQHF.

The gene calls are TRBV27 and TRBJ2-3; 8 bases are a match to TRBD1. The CDR3 spans 14 residues. Germline V gives CDR1 MNHEY, CDR2 SMNVEV (reference sequence). Unmatched junction bases numbered 6, after V lost 8 bases and J lost 2 bases. The DNA for the CDR3 is TGTGCCAGCTATCGGACAGGGAACACAGATACGCAGTATTTT. Residues: CASYRTGNTDTQYF.

The CDR3 nucleotides are TGTGCCAGCAGAGGGGAAGTTCAGCCCCAGCATTTT. This translates into CASRGEVQPQHF. The V gene is TRBV2, the J gene TRBJ1-5; D may be TRBD1 (5 bases). Germline V gene lookup returns CDR1 SNHLY and CDR2 FYNNEI. CDR3 length: 12 residues. The V end was cut by 6 bases, the J end by 6 bases, with 9 bases between.

The chain's CDR3 is CAITRDSSYEQYF. As DNA, the CDR3 is TGTGCCATCACCCGGGACAGTTCCTACGAGCAGTACTTC. The chain carries TRBV10-3 and TRBJ2-7; 7 bases are a match to TRBD1. Germline loops: CDR1 ENHRY, CDR2 SYGVKD. V was clipped by 7 bases and J by 1 base; unmatched bases: 4. The CDR3 is made up of 13 amino acids.

The chain has TRBV5-1 and TRBJ2-7, with 11 bases identical to TRBD2. This CDR3 comprises 16 residues. The V gene end was trimmed by 0 bases and the J gene end by 5 bases; junction bases not matched to a gene: 7. The germline CDR1 and CDR2 sequences are SGHRS and YFSETQ. The CDR3 region is CASSLGNSGGANEQYF. CDR3 nucleotide sequence: TGCGCCAGCAGCTTGGGTAATAGCGGGGGGGCCAACGAGCAGTACTTC.

This chain joins TRBV15 and TRBJ2-1, with D perhaps matching TRBD1 (5 bases). The CDR3 spans 13 residues. CDR1 LNHNV and CDR2 YYDKDF come from the germline V gene (reference sequence). V was clipped by 0 bases and J by 8 bases, with 8 bases between them. Here the CDR3 reads CATSRDLGDEQFF. CDR3 DNA: TGTGCCACCAGCAGAGATCTAGGGGATGAGCAGTTCTTC.

The chain has TRBV21-1 and TRBJ1-1; TRBD1 is taken as the D call from the table, unchecked against the DNA. TRBV21-1 corresponds to a pseudogene. This CDR3 is 14 amino acids long. The CDR3 DNA reads TGTGCCAGCAGAAGGAAGGGGCGAGAGACTGAAGCTTTCTTT. This gives the protein CASRRKGRETEAFF.

The V and J genes are TRBV19 and TRBJ2-7, with 8 bases matching TRBD2. Germline V gives CDR1 LNHDA, CDR2 SQIVND (reference sequence). The junction had 9 bases not matched to a gene; V was cut back by 2 bases and J by 9 bases. The CDR3 is 14 residues long. CDR3 residues: CASSILAGDRAQYF. Written as DNA, the CDR3 is TGTGCCAGTAGTATACTAGCGGGCGACCGCGCGCAGTACTTC.

CDR3 DNA: TGTGCCATCAGCCCCGGGACAGTGAACTATGGCTACACCTTC. Amino acid sequence: CAISPGTVNYGYTF. The genes are TRBV10-3 and TRBJ1-2; 7 nucleotides align to TRBD1. There are 14 residues in the CDR3. The germline gives CDR1 ENHRY, CDR2 SYGVKD. The J segment lost 2 bases and the V segment lost 6 bases, leaving 6 bases of the junction unmatched.

V gene TRBV28 combines with J gene TRBJ1-1; 12 bases align to TRBD1. The trim removed 2 bases at V and 11 bases at J, leaving 6 bases unmatched. The germline V gene encodes CDR1 MDHEN and CDR2 SYDVKM. The CDR3 contains 14 residues. CDR3 protein: CASSLGGQGARAFF. The CDR3 DNA is TGTGCCAGCAGTTTAGGGGGACAGGGGGCGCGGGCTTTCTTT.

The rearrangement links TRBV30 to TRBJ2-5; D gene unclear. The DNA end is more similar to TRBJ2-7, so the J call may be wrong. The CDR3 is made up of 11 amino acids. The germline CDR1 and CDR2 sequences are GTSNPN and SVGIG (reference sequence). This CDR3 reads CAWSNWSEQYF. DNA of the CDR3: TGTGCCTGGAGTAACTGGAGCGAGCAGTACTTC.

Comments on this clone: The sample carries other DNA sequences with the same CDR3. The V gene is TRBV14, the J gene TRBJ1-5, with unresolved D. The germline V and J ends were trimmed by 1 base and 4 bases, with 5 bases remaining between them. The germline gives CDR1 SGHDN, CDR2 FVKESK. The CDR3 sequence is 13 residues long. The CDR3 DNA reads TGTGCCAGCAGCCAAGCGGGTAATCAGCCCCAGCATTTT. Translated, it gives CASSQAGNQPQHF.

This rearrangement joins TRBV5-6 to TRBJ2-7; a possible D gene is TRBD1 (6 bases). This CDR3 has 16 residues. The V gene lost 5 bases and the J gene lost 2 bases, with 20 bases spanning the gap. CDR1 is SGHDT and CDR2 is YYEEEE in the germline V gene. CDR3 sequence (DNA): TGTGCCAGCAGGTTAGGGGACACAAGCCTCACCTACGAGCAGTACTTC. This translates into CASRLGDTSLTYEQYF.

The chain has TRBV5-6 and TRBJ2-5; 10 nucleotides align to TRBD2. V was clipped by 0 bases and J by 9 bases; unmatched bases: 5. The CDR3 contains 14 residues. Looked up from germline, CDR1 is SGHDT and CDR2 is YYEEEE. The CDR3, as DNA: TGTGCCAGCAGCTTGGATAGCGGGAGGTTGGCCCAGTACTTC. It codes for CASSLDSGRLAQYF.

The V gene is TRBV6-1, the J gene TRBJ1-2, with D perhaps TRBD1 (5 bases). The CDR3 has 14 residues. V dropped 3 bases and J dropped 4 bases, with 12 bases sitting between them. Germline assignment: CDR1 MNHNS and CDR2 SASEGT. The DNA of the CDR3 is TGTGCCAGCAGTGATTCGGGGGGAATCTATGGCTACACCTTC. It codes for CASSDSGGIYGYTF.

This chain uses TRBV19 with TRBJ2-1; 12 bases agree with TRBD2. Trimming at V came to 7 bases and at J to 8 bases, leaving 6 bases not matched to a gene. Germline V gives CDR1 LNHDA, CDR2 SQIVND (reference sequence). This CDR3 contains 14 residues. The CDR3 here is CASTGLAGMYEQFF. The DNA for the CDR3 is TGTGCCAGTACCGGACTAGCGGGAATGTATGAGCAGTTCTTC.

The rearrangement links TRBV2 to TRBJ2-2; 10 nucleotides align to TRBD1. Per the germline V gene, CDR1 is SNHLY and CDR2 is FYNNEI. The CDR3 is made up of 14 amino acids. J was trimmed by 7 bases and V by 7 bases; bases with no gene match: 6. The CDR3 region has the DNA TGTGCCAGCACCCGACAGGGGGCAAGCGGGGAGCTGTTTTTT. Translating it yields CASTRQGASGELFF.